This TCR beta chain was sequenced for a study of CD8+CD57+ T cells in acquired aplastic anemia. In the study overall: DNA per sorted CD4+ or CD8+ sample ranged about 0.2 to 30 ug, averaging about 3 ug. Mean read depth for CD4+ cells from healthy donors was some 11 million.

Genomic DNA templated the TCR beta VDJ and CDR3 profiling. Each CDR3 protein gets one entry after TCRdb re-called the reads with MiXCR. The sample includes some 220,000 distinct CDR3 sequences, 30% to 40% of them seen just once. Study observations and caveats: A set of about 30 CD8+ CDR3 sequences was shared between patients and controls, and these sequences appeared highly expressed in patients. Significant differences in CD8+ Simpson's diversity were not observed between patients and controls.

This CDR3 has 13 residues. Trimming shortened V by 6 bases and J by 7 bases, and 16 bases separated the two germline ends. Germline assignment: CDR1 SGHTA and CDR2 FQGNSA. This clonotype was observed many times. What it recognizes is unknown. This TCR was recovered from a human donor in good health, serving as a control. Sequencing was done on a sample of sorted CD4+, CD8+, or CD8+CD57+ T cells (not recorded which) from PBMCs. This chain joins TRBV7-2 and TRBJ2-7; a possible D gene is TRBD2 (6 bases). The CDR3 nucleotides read TGTGCCAGCAGACTAGTGGGGGGTGCGGAGCAGTACTTC. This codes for CASRLVGGAEQYF.